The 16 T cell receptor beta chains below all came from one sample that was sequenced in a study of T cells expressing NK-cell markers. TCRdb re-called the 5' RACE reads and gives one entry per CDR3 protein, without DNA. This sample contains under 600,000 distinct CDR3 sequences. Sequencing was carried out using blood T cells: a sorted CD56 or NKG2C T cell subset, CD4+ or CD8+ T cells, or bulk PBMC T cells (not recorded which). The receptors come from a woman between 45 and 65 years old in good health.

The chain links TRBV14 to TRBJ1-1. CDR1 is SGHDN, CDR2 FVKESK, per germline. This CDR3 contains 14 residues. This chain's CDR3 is CASSPGVRNTEAFF.

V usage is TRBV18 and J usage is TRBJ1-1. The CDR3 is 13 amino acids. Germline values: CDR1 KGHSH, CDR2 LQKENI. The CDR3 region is CASSRKQGNEAFF.

CDR3 sequence reads: CASSRRQGETVTEAFF. This rearrangement joins TRBV11-2 to TRBJ1-1; the D call from TCRdb, TRBD1, cannot be confirmed without DNA. The CDR3 has 16 residues. Germline V gene sequence: CDR1 SGHAT, CDR2 FQNNGV.

The CDR3 sequence: CASRIGTGGGTEAFF. The chain recombines TRBV12-3 or TRBV12-4 with TRBJ1-1; the D call from TCRdb, TRBD1, cannot be confirmed without DNA. The CDR3 totals 15 residues.

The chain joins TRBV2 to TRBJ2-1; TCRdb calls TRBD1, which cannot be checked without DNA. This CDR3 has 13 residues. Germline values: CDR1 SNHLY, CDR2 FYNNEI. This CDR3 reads CASSSGTGYEQFF.

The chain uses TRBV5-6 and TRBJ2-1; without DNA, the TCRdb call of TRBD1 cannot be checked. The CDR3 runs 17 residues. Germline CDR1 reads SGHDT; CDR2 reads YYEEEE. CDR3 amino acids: CASHPMTGAVVGNEQFF.

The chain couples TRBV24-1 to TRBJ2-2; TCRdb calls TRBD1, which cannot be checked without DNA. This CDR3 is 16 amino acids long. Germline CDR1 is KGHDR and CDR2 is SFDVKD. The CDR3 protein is CATSDVPGQATGELFF.

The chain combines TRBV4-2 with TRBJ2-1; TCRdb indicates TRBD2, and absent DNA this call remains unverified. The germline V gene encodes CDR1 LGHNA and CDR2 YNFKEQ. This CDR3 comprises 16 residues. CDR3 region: CASSQETSGFYNEQFF.

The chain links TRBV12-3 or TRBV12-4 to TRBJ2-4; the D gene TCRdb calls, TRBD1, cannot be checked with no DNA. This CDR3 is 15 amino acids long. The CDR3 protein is CASTPGGLGKNIQYF.

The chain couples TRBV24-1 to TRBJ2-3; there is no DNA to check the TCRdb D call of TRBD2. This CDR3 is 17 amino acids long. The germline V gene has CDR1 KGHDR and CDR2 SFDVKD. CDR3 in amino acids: CATSEGGLADNTDTQYF.

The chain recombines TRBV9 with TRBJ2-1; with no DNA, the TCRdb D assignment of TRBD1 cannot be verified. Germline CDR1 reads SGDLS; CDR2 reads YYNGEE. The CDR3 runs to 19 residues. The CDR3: CASSVAHGGGAYGTNEQFF.

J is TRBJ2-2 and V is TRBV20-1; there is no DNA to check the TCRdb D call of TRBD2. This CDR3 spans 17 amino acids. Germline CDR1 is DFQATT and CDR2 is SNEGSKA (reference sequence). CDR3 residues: CSARNRASGSNTGELFF.

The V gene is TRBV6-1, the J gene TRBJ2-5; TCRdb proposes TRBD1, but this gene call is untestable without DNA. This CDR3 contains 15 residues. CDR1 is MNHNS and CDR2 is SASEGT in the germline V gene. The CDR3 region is CASSTGFKLQETQYF.

CDR3: CASSKLRQIVRNQPQHF. The V and J genes are TRBV21-1 and TRBJ1-5. TRBV21-1 is marked as a pseudogene. There are 17 residues in the CDR3.

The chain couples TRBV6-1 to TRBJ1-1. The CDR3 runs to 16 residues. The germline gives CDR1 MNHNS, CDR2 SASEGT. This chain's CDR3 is CASAYELGRLNTEAFF.

This chain's CDR3 is CASSYLGSLTGELFF. V is TRBV6-6 and J is TRBJ2-2. CDR3 length: 15 amino acids. Germline lookup yields CDR1 MNHNY and CDR2 SVGAGI (reference sequence).